These T cell receptor beta chains were read from a single sample in a study of response to subunit inactivated influenza vaccine. TCRdb independently ran MiXCR on the RT-PCR reads; one entry per CDR3 protein. The data show fewer than 600,000 distinct CDR3 sequences, with 7.2% seen just once and 10% to 15% held by the top ten. The sample was PBMCs from blood, taken roughly 24 months after vaccination. These receptors all come from a man between 50 and 75 years old who received an inactivated influenza vaccine. CDR3s include the opening cysteine and the closing phenylalanine or tryptophan. The D gene is left open where the match is weak. Part of the rows lack a size; the others show once, few, many or a class for expanded clones.

>TRBV2|TRBD1|.|TRBJ2-3
CASSRNRDRVADTQYF
TGTGCCAGCAGTAGAAACCGGGACAGGGTCGCAGATACGCAGTATTTT
>TRBV7-7|.|.|TRBJ2-2
CASSSTGSGELFF
TGTGCCAGCAGCTCAACAGGCTCCGGGGAGCTGTTTTTT
>TRBV20-1|.|.|TRBJ2-1
CSARGPIPYNEQFF
TGCAGTGCTAGGGGCCCAATCCCCTACAATGAGCAGTTCTTC
>TRBV4-1|.|few|TRBJ1-2
CASSLMALGGYGYTF
TGCGCCAGCAGCCTAATGGCACTCGGCGGCTATGGCTACACCTTC
>TRBV27|.|many|TRBJ1-5
CASSSLRGDPSRRRNQPQHF
TGTGCCAGCAGTTCCCTACGGGGGGACCCTTCTCGTCGGCGCAATCAGCCCCAGCATTTT
>TRBV5-6|.|.|TRBJ1-3
CASSSSESYSGNTIYF
TGTGCCAGCAGCTCCTCAGAGTCTTACTCTGGAAACACCATATATTTT
>TRBV7-6|.|few|TRBJ2-7
CASSLGGDRRSSYEQYF
TGTGCCAGCAGCTTAGGGGGGGACAGAAGGAGCTCCTACGAGCAGTACTTC
>TRBV25-1|.|.|TRBJ1-1
CASSDRVLGTEAFF
TGTGCCAGCAGTGACAGGGTTCTGGGGACTGAAGCTTTCTTT
>TRBV6-1|TRBD1|.|TRBJ2-2
CASVGQGIIGELFF
TGTGCCAGCGTGGGACAGGGTATTATCGGGGAGCTGTTTTTT
>TRBV5-1|TRBD1|many|TRBJ2-3
CASSPRPGQLSTDTQYF
TGCGCCAGCAGCCCCCGCCCGGGACAGCTAAGCACAGATACGCAGTATTTT
>TRBV5-1|TRBD1|many|TRBJ2-7
CASSRGDRDSYEQYF
TGCGCCAGCAGCAGGGGGGACAGGGATTCCTACGAGCAGTACTTC
>TRBV19|TRBD2|few|TRBJ2-7
CASTPGGVSYEQYF
TGTGCCAGTACCCCGGGAGGGGTTTCCTACGAGCAGTACTTC
>TRBV6-2/TRBV6-3|TRBD1|.|TRBJ2-5
CASRTTGQETQYF
TGTGCCAGCAGGACGACAGGGCAAGAGACCCAGTACTTC
>TRBV5-8|TRBD2|few|TRBJ2-3
CASSLSSGPGDTQYF
TGTGCCAGCAGCTTGTCTAGCGGGCCAGGAGATACGCAGTATTTT
>TRBV5-1|TRBD2|few|TRBJ2-1
CASSLSSGSRNEQFF
TGCGCCAGCTCGCTTTCTAGCGGGAGTAGGAATGAGCAGTTCTTC
>TRBV6-2/TRBV6-3|.|.|TRBJ2-2
CASRPGTTTGELFF
TGTGCCAGCAGACCCGGGACCACGACCGGGGAGCTGTTTTTT
>TRBV20-1|.|.|TRBJ1-2
CSATGQTNGYTF
TGCAGTGCTACCGGACAGACAAATGGCTACACCTTC